One sample yielded the 32 T cell receptor beta chains listed below, sequenced in a study of a mutant IDH1 vaccine in newly diagnosed glioma. Profiled with immunoSEQ multiplex PCR; TCRdb holds only in-frame clones, not every one. The table has some 87,000 clones, over 75% seen once. Described time point: week 47, end of study. Vaccinated patients received 300 ug of mutant IDH1 20-mer peptide per dose, with topical imiquimod. Which antigens these TCRs recognize remains unknown. The source material was PBMCs, sampled from a glioma patient whose treatment included an IDH1 peptide vaccine. All receptors come from a man aged 40-49 years with glioma.

J is TRBJ2-7 and V is TRBV5-3; D remains unclear. TRBV5-3 is classed as an ORF, of uncertain function. Trimming took off 2 bases at V and 4 bases at J, with 16 bases between the two ends. This CDR3 spans 15 amino acids. This CDR3 reads CARSFRVTLLYEQYF. The CDR3 DNA is TGTGCCAGAAGCTTTCGAGTCACACTACTATACGAGCAGTACTTC.

This rearrangement joins TRBV7-9 to TRBJ2-6, with D uncertain. CDR3 size: 18 residues. With 5 bases removed from V and 5 bases from J, the gap between germline ends came to 22 bases. Germline CDR1 is SEHNR and CDR2 is FQNEAQ (reference sequence). CDR3 in DNA: TGTGCCAGCAGCATTAACAAATACCATGAAAGTCGGGCCAACGTCCTGACTTTC. Encoded protein: CASSINKYHESRANVLTF.

V usage is TRBV28 and J usage is TRBJ1-2, with 9 bases fitting TRBD1. Per the germline V gene, CDR1 is MDHEN and CDR2 is SYDVKM. This CDR3 spans 12 amino acids. V was clipped by 6 bases and J by 11 bases; unmatched bases: 7. For the CDR3, the DNA is TGTGCCAGCAGGCCCGGACAGGGGAGTTACACCTTC. Translated: CASRPGQGSYTF.

This clone came up once. CDR3 sequence: CASSLGTGDEQYF. The CDR3 nucleotides read TGTGCCAGCAGCTTAGGGACAGGGGACGAGCAGTACTTC. The chain couples TRBV7-9 to TRBJ2-7, with 9 bases aligning to TRBD1. Germline CDR1 and CDR2: SEHNR and FQNEAQ (reference sequence). The CDR3 sequence is 13 residues long. V was pared by 1 base and J by 5 bases, with 0 bases of the junction left unmatched.

V usage is TRBV7-2 and J usage is TRBJ2-7; a weak D match, TRBD2 (5 bases). Germline V gene sequence: CDR1 SGHTA, CDR2 FQGNSA. This CDR3 is 14 amino acids long. V was cut by 0 bases and J by 7 bases, with 13 bases left in between. The CDR3 region is CASSLAEAYGEQYF. Here the CDR3 DNA reads TGTGCCAGCAGCTTAGCGGAGGCCTACGGGGAGCAGTACTTC.

The gene calls are TRBV4-2 and TRBJ1-2; 8 bases match TRBD1. Trimming removed 1 base from V and 4 bases from J; junction bases left unmatched: 5. CDR3 length: 15 amino acids. Germline V CDR1 and CDR2: LGHNA, YNFKEQ. The chain's CDR3 is CASSQGQGPGYGYTF. CDR3 nucleotide sequence: TGTGCCAGCAGCCAAGGACAGGGGCCCGGCTATGGCTACACCTTC.

This clone appeared a few times. The chain recombines TRBV4-1 with TRBJ1-1; D not certain. Germline V gene sequence: CDR1 MGHRA, CDR2 YSYEKL. CDR3 length: 13 residues. The V gene lost 4 bases and the J gene lost 7 bases, with 13 bases spanning the gap. CDR3 in amino acids: CASSLAGSDEAFF. DNA of the CDR3: TGCGCCAGCAGCCTAGCGGGGAGCGATGAAGCTTTCTTT.

This clone showed up just a few times. This sequence joins TRBV30 and TRBJ1-4; D call uncertain. Germline V gene sequence: CDR1 GTSNPN, CDR2 SVGIG (reference sequence). This CDR3 has 15 amino acids. The V and J ends lost 4 bases and 2 bases respectively, with 14 bases between them. In DNA, the CDR3 is TGTGCCTGGAATCCCAATTCGATGACTAATGAAAAACTGTTTTTT. Translating it yields CAWNPNSMTNEKLFF.

The chain is built from TRBV5-4 and TRBJ2-3; the D is unclear. Trimming stripped 0 bases from V and 6 bases from J, with 11 bases between. From germline, CDR1 is SGHNT and CDR2 YYREEE (reference sequence). The CDR3 consists of 14 residues. The CDR3 nucleotides are TGTGCCAGCAGCTTGGAGGCTTCTGGGGATACGCAGTATTTT. Translating it yields CASSLEASGDTQYF. Based on the CDR3 plus reference TRBV5-4 and TRBJ2-3, the full variable domain is ETGVTQSPTHLIKTRGQQVTLRCSSQSGHNTVSWYQQALGQGPQFIFQYYREEENGRGNFPPRFSGLQFPNYSSELNVNALELDDSALYLCASSLEASGDTQYFGPGTRLTVL.

The genes are TRBV28 and TRBJ2-6; 8 bases are a match to TRBD2. The CDR3 has 17 residues. With 2 bases clipped from V and 0 bases from J, the junction kept 3 bases outside the gene matches. Per the germline V gene, CDR1 is MDHEN and CDR2 is SYDVKM. This chain's CDR3 is CASSLPGLGSGANVLTF. The CDR3 DNA follows: TGTGCCAGCAGTTTACCGGGACTAGGCTCTGGGGCCAACGTCCTGACTTTC.

V usage is TRBV13 and J usage is TRBJ2-3; a weak D match, TRBD2 (5 bases). The V gene's germline CDR1 is PRHDT and CDR2 FYEKMQ (reference sequence). This CDR3 spans 15 amino acids. Trimming removed 5 bases at V and 2 bases at J, with 14 bases between. CDR3 in amino acids: CASSPRTENTDTQYF. Here the CDR3 DNA reads TGTGCCAGCAGCCCACGGACTGAAAACACAGATACGCAGTATTTT.

This clone showed up just a few times. The chain joins TRBV6-1 to TRBJ1-4; D not certain. The V gene's germline CDR1 is MNHNS and CDR2 SASEGT. The length of the CDR3 is 14 residues. V dropped 5 bases and J dropped 7 bases, with 14 bases sitting between them. The CDR3 nucleotides are TGTGCCAGCAGTATGACACAAGCGGGTGAAAAACTGTTTTTT. Translation gives CASSMTQAGEKLFF.

This clone appeared once. The chain couples TRBV7-2 to TRBJ1-2; D call uncertain. Trimming left V 5 bases short and J 4 bases short, with 8 bases between. Germline CDR1 SGHTA, CDR2 FQGNSA. The CDR3 loop spans 12 amino acids. In DNA form, the CDR3 reads TGTGCCAGCAGCATACCGGGCTATGGCTACACCTTC. Its translation: CASSIPGYGYTF.

The chain recombines TRBV21-1 with TRBJ2-4; the listed D gene, TRBD1, was not tested against the DNA. TRBV21-1 is termed a pseudogene. The CDR3 length is 13 residues. As DNA, the CDR3 is TGTGCCAGTCCTCGACAGGGTGGTCACATTCAGTACTTC. As protein: CASPRQGGHIQYF.

The rearrangement joins TRBV5-5 to TRBJ2-7, with D uncertain. Germline CDR1 is SGHKS and CDR2 is YYEKEE (reference sequence). V gave up 4 bases and J gave up 4 bases, with 12 bases separating them. This CDR3 has 13 amino acids. CDR3 coding DNA: TGTGCCAGCAGCCAAACCCCCAATTACGAGCAGTACTTC. Translating gives CASSQTPNYEQYF.

This clone came up a few times. The chain links TRBV5-8 to TRBJ1-1; D is undetermined. The CDR3 is 14 residues long. Germline assignment: CDR1 SGHTS and CDR2 YDEGEE. Trimming stripped 1 base from V and 1 base from J, with 8 bases between. CDR3 in amino acids: CASSLWGGNTEAFF. The CDR3 nucleotides read TGTGCCAGCAGCTTGTGGGGTGGGAACACTGAAGCTTTCTTT.

CDR3 in amino acids: CAWSRSGGEKLFF. In DNA form, the CDR3 reads TGTGCCTGGAGTAGGTCAGGGGGGGAAAAACTGTTTTTT. The chain has TRBV30 and TRBJ1-4; 7 bases agree with TRBD1. The length of the CDR3 is 13 residues. Per the germline V gene, CDR1 is GTSNPN and CDR2 is SVGIG (reference sequence). Trimming removed 2 bases from V and 8 bases from J; junction bases left unmatched: 5.

The chain links TRBV28 to TRBJ2-3; D may be TRBD1 or TRBD2 (5 bases each). The ends were cut back, 8 bases at V and 3 bases at J, with 12 bases in the middle. There are 13 residues in the CDR3. Germline values: CDR1 MDHEN, CDR2 SYDVKM. CDR3: CASGGPGTDTQYF. The CDR3 DNA follows: TGTGCCAGCGGCGGGCCAGGGACAGATACGCAGTATTTT.

The J gene is TRBJ1-2, the V gene TRBV5-1; D not certain. The CDR3 length is 15 residues. In germline, CDR1 is SGHRS, CDR2 YFSETQ. V lost 0 bases and J 2 bases, leaving 11 bases between the germline ends. The CDR3 loop is CASSLELGANYGYTF. CDR3 nucleotides: TGCGCCAGCAGCTTGGAACTGGGTGCGAACTATGGCTACACCTTC.

V is TRBV15 and J is TRBJ1-5, with D possibly being TRBD1 (5 bases). The V and J ends lost 0 bases and 4 bases respectively, with 13 bases between them. The CDR3 is 16 residues long. Germline V gene data show CDR1 as LNHNV and CDR2 as YYDKDF (reference sequence). CDR3 bases: TGTGCCACCAGCAGAGATGAAGGGGCGAGGAATCAGCCCCAGCATTTT. Its translation: CATSRDEGARNQPQHF. The entire variable domain, with the rest obtained from reference TRBV15 and TRBJ1-5, is as follows: DAMVIQNPRYQVTQFGKPVTLSCSQTLNHNVMYWYQQKSSQAPKLLFHYYDKDFNNEADTPDNFQSRRPNTSFCFLDIRSPGLGDTAMYLCATSRDEGARNQPQHFGDGTRLSIL.

The rearrangement links TRBV6-1 to TRBJ1-5; 9 bases agree with TRBD1. Germline CDR1 MNHNS, CDR2 SASEGT. V dropped 4 bases and J dropped 6; count of bases not matched to a gene: 10. The CDR3 spans 16 residues. This CDR3 is CASSGKQGAFFQPQHF. The CDR3 DNA sequence: TGTGCCAGCAGTGGAAAACAGGGGGCGTTTTTTCAGCCCCAGCATTTT.

The rearrangement joins TRBV30 to TRBJ2-1; D call uncertain. The length of the CDR3 is 12 residues. V gave up 3 bases and J gave up 9 bases, with 12 bases separating them. Per germline, CDR1 GTSNPN and CDR2 SVGIG (reference sequence). Written as DNA, the CDR3 is TGTGCCTGGAGGTCCGAGCACGGTGAGCAGTTCTTC. Residues: CAWRSEHGEQFF.

The V call is TRBV7-2, the J call TRBJ2-2; D is perhaps TRBD1 (7 bases). Germline assignment: CDR1 SGHTA and CDR2 FQGNSA. The length of the CDR3 is 15 residues. V lost 3 bases to trimming and J lost 3 bases, with 11 bases between them. This chain's CDR3 is CASSLEGAYTGELFF. DNA for the CDR3: TGTGCCAGCAGCTTGGAGGGGGCGTACACCGGGGAGCTGTTTTTT. Full variable domain (outside the CDR3, taken from reference TRBV7-2 and TRBJ2-2): GAGVSQSPSNKVTEKGKDVELRCDPISGHTALYWYRQSLGQGLEFLIYFQGNSAPDKSGLPSDRFSAERTGGSVSTLTIQRTQQEDSAVYLCASSLEGAYTGELFFGEGSRLTVL.

Here the CDR3 reads CASSQGRGTGDNEQYF. Written as DNA, the CDR3 is TGCGCCAGCAGCCAGGGCCGCGGGACAGGGGATAACGAGCAGTACTTC. The chain joins TRBV4-3 to TRBJ2-7, with 10 bases that match TRBD1. Trimming at V came to 3 bases and at J to 5 bases, leaving 10 bases not matched to a gene. CDR3 length: 16 residues. Looked up from germline, CDR1 is LGHNA and CDR2 is YSLEER.

This chain joins TRBV5-1 and TRBJ2-2, with 11 bases lining up with TRBD1. V shed 4 bases, J shed 6 bases, and the junction held 2 bases outside the gene matches. The CDR3 runs 14 residues. In germline, CDR1 is SGHRS, CDR2 YFSETQ. The CDR3 bases are TGCGCCAGCAGCCAGGGACAGGGGGCCGGGGAGCTGTTTTTT. It specifies CASSQGQGAGELFF.

The genes are TRBV7-2 and TRBJ2-3; D possibly corresponds to TRBD2 (6 bases). Germline CDR1 and CDR2: SGHTA and FQGNSA. The CDR3 extends over 16 amino acids. Trimming stripped 5 bases from V and 2 bases from J, with 17 bases between. The CDR3 reads CASSPKRAQSTDTQYF. CDR3 sequence (DNA): TGTGCCAGCAGCCCCAAGCGGGCCCAGTCCACAGATACGCAGTATTTT. Filled out from reference TRBV7-2 and TRBJ2-3, the complete variable domain reads GAGVSQSPSNKVTEKGKDVELRCDPISGHTALYWYRQSLGQGLEFLIYFQGNSAPDKSGLPSDRFSAERTGGSVSTLTIQRTQQEDSAVYLCASSPKRAQSTDTQYFGPGTRLTVL.

The rearrangement links TRBV11-3 to TRBJ2-1; 8 positions match TRBD2. Trimming removed 0 bases from V and 10 bases from J; junction bases left unmatched: 8. The CDR3 length is 15 residues. Germline CDR1 is SGHNT and CDR2 is YENEEA. The CDR3 DNA sequence: TGTGCCAGCAGCTTAGAGGAAGGTAGCGGGAACGAGCAGTTCTTC. Residues: CASSLEEGSGNEQFF.

DNA of the CDR3: TGTGCCAGCAGTAGACTAGCGAGCTCCTACAATGAGCAGTTCTTC. It yields the protein CASSRLASSYNEQFF. The V gene is TRBV6-4, the J gene TRBJ2-1; 8 bases align to TRBD2. The germline V gene encodes CDR1 MRHNA and CDR2 SNTAGT. Germline trimming cut 5 bases from V and 0 bases from J; bases unmatched to any gene: 3. The CDR3 sequence is 15 residues long.

This clone was found once. The V call is TRBV5-1, the J call TRBJ2-3, with D perhaps matching TRBD1 or TRBD2 (5 bases each). Germline CDR1 and CDR2: SGHRS and YFSETQ. Trimming removed 7 bases from V and 6 bases from J, with 21 bases in between. CDR3 size: 15 residues. DNA for the CDR3: TGCGCCAGCTGTCAAGCGCAGGGAGTTTATGATACGCAGTATTTT. It translates to CASCQAQGVYDTQYF.

The V gene is TRBV5-4, the J gene TRBJ1-2; 9 bases agree with TRBD1. CDR1 is SGHNT, CDR2 YYREEE, per germline (reference sequence). The CDR3 spans 15 residues. V shed 5 bases, J shed 8 bases, and the junction held 13 bases outside the gene matches. The CDR3 loop is CASSRPGQGPKGYTF. In DNA form, the CDR3 reads TGTGCCAGCAGTCGTCCGGGACAGGGACCGAAAGGCTACACCTTC. Variable domain in full (rest from reference TRBV5-4 and TRBJ1-2): ETGVTQSPTHLIKTRGQQVTLRCSSQSGHNTVSWYQQALGQGPQFIFQYYREEENGRGNFPPRFSGLQFPNYSSELNVNALELDDSALYLCASSRPGQGPKGYTFGSGTRLTVV.

V is TRBV20-1 and J is TRBJ1-1, with D unclear. Germline V gene lookup returns CDR1 DFQATT and CDR2 SNEGSKA (reference sequence). Trimming removed 6 bases from V and 6 bases from J, with 11 bases in between. The CDR3 covers 11 residues. CDR3 loop: CSALDGSEAFF. The CDR3 DNA sequence: TGCAGTGCCCTCGACGGATCTGAAGCTTTCTTT.

J is TRBJ2-7 and V is TRBV6-5, with D possibly TRBD1 on 6 matching bases. Germline V CDR1 and CDR2: MNHEY, SVGAGI. The CDR3 has 13 residues. Between the trimmed V and J ends, which lost 2 bases and 3 bases, there was a span of 8 bases. In DNA form, the CDR3 reads TGTGCCAGCAGTTACGACAGGTACTACGAGCAGTACTTC. Translated, it gives CASSYDRYYEQYF.